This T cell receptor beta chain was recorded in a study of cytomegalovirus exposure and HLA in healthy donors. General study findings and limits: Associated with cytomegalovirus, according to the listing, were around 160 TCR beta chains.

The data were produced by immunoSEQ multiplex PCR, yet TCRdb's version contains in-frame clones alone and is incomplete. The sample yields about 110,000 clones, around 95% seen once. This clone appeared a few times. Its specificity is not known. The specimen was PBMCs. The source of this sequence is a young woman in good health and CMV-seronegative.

CDR3 amino acids: CASSFAGNRGLVRSGANVLTF. The CDR3 coding sequence is TGTGCCAGCAGTTTTGCCGGCAACAGGGGACTCGTCCGCTCTGGGGCCAACGTCCTGACTTTC. The chain is built from TRBV28 and TRBJ2-6; weak D call: TRBD1 (7 bases). Germline assignment: CDR1 MDHEN and CDR2 SYDVKM. Trimming shortened V by 3 bases and J by 0 bases, and 24 bases separated the two germline ends. This CDR3 has 21 amino acids.